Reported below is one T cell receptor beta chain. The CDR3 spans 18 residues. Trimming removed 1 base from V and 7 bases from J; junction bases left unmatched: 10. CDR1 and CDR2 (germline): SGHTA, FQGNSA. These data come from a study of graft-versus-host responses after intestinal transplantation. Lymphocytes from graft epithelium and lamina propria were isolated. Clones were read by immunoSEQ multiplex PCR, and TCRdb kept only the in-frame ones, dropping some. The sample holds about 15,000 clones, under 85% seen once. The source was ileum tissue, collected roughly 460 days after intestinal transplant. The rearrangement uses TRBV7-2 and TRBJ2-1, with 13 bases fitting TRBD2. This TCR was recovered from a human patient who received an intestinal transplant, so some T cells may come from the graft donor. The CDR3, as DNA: TGTGCCAGCAGCTTAGGGCCCCTAAGACTAGCGGGGGGAAATGAGCAGTTCTTC. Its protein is CASSLGPLRLAGGNEQFF.